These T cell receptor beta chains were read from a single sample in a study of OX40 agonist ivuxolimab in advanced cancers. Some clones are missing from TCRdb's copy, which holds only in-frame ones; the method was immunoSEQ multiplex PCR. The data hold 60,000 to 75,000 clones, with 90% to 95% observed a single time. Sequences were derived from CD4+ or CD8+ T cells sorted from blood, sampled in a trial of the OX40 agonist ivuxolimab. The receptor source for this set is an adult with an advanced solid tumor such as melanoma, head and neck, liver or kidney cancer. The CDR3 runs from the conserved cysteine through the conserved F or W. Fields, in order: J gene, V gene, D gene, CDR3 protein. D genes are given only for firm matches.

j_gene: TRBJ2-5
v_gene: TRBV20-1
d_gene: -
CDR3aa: CSAREETQYF

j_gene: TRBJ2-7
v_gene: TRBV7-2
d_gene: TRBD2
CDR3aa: CASSPDGLAVFFFYEQYF

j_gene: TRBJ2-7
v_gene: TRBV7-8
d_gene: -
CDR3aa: CASSLVQGTYEQYF

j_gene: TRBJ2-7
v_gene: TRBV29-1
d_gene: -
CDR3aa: CSVGSPSSYEQYF

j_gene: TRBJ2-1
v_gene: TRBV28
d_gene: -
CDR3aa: CASSSLGQYNEQFF

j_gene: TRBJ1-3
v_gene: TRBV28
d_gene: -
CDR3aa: CASSLDLTGNTIYF

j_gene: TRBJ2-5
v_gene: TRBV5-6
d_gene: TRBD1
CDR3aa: CASSLEGAGSETQYF

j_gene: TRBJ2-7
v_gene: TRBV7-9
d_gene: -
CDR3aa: CASSPEDRYEQYF

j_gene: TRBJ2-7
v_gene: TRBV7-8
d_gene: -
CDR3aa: CASSVINYEQYF

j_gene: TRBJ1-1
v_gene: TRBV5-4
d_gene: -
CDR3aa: CASSSNRGPDTEAFF

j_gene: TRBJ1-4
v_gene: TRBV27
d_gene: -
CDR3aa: CASTFLIGQPSGPNEKLFF

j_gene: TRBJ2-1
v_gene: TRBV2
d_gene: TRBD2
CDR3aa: CASSRLAEGHNEQFF

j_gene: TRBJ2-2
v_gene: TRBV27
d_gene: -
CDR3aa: CASSLRAGELFF

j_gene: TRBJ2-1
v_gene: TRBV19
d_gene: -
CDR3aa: CASGHFGGDEQFF

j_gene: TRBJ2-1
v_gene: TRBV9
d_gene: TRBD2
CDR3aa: CASSVEGRLAGDQNEQFF

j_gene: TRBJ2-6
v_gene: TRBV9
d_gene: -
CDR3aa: CASKQGAGANVLTF

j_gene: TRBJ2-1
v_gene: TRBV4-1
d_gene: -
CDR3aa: CASSQGRLGNEQFF